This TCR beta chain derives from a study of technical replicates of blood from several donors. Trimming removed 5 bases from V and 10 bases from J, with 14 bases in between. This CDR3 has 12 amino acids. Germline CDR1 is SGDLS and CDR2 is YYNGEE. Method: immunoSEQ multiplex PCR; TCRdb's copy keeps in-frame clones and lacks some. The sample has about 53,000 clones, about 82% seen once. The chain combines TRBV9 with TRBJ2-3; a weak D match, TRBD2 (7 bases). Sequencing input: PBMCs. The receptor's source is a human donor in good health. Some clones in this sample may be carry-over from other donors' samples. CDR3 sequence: CASRGGGTPQYF. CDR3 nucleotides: TGTGCCAGCAGAGGGGGGGGGACGCCGCAGTATTTT. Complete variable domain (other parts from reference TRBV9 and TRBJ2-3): DSGVTQTPKHLITATGQRVTLRCSPRSGDLSVYWYQQSLDQGLQFLIQYYNGEERAKGNILERFSAQQFPDLHSELNLSSLELGDSALYFCASRGGGTPQYFGPGTRLTVL.